Shown below are 3 T cell receptor beta chains from a single sample sequenced in a study of T cell changes during pregnancy in multiple sclerosis. The data were produced by immunoSEQ multiplex PCR, yet TCRdb's version contains in-frame clones alone and is incomplete. The sample records under 95,000 clones, nearly 95% being singletons. The sequencing here drew on peripheral blood, taken in the second trimester of pregnancy. These receptor sequences come from a female donor in good health, enrolled as a control in a pregnancy study.

The genes are TRBV4-1 and TRBJ1-1; D might be TRBD1 (6 bases). The CDR3 is made up of 14 amino acids. V was shortened by 6 bases and J by 1 base, with 12 bases between the two germline ends. CDR1 and CDR2 (germline): MGHRA, YSYEKL. This CDR3 is CASRNRDRNTEAFF. The CDR3 nucleotides are TGCGCCAGCAGGAACAGGGATCGGAACACTGAAGCTTTCTTT.

The CDR3 DNA sequence: TGTGCCAGCAGTGAAACCTTTGACAGGGGGTACGAGCAGTACTTC. Protein product: CASSETFDRGYEQYF. This chain connects TRBV6-1 to TRBJ2-7; TRBD1 matches at 9 bases. The CDR3 runs 15 residues. V gave up 2 bases and J gave up 4 bases; unmatched junction bases: 6. Per germline, CDR1 MNHNS and CDR2 SASEGT.

The J gene is TRBJ2-7, the V gene TRBV6-1; possibly TRBD1 for D (5 bases). The germline gives CDR1 MNHNS, CDR2 SASEGT. This CDR3 spans 12 amino acids. V was trimmed by 6 bases and J by 4 bases, leaving 10 bases between them. CDR3 coding DNA: TGTGCCAGCAGCCGAAGGGGTTACGAGCAGTACTTC. Its translation is CASSRRGYEQYF.